One sample yielded the 16 T cell receptor beta chains listed below, sequenced in a study of blood T cell repertoires in COVID-19. Generated by immunoSEQ multiplex PCR, the TCRdb table keeps only in-frame clones and is missing some. This sample has a few hundred thousand clones, with 75% to 90% found just once. Material for sequencing was peripheral blood. The receptor source for this set is a man aged 30 to 45 with active or convalescent COVID-19.

V is TRBV3-1 (or the pseudogene TRBV3-2) and J is TRBJ1-4; TRBD1 aligns across 8 bases. The germline CDR1 and CDR2 sequences are LGHDT and YNNKEL (reference sequence). V trimming: 4 bases; J trimming: 0 bases; junction bases outside the gene matches: 16. The CDR3 is 20 amino acids. The CDR3 DNA follows: TGTGCCAGCAGCCTTCTAATCGCAGGACAGGGACGAACAACTAATGAAAAACTGTTTTTT. It is translated as CASSLLIAGQGRTTNEKLFF.

The chain carries TRBV7-9 and TRBJ2-7; TRBD1 might be the D (6 bases). Between the trimmed V and J ends, which lost 5 bases and 3 bases, there was a span of 17 bases. Germline V lookup: CDR1 SEHNR, CDR2 FQNEAQ (reference sequence). The CDR3 totals 15 residues. The CDR3 nucleotides read TGTGCCAGCAGCGCGAGAAGGGACACAAGCTACGAGCAGTACTTC. It translates to CASSARRDTSYEQYF.

This sequence joins TRBV6-5 and TRBJ2-3, with 10 positions matching TRBD2. After removal of 6 bases from V and 2 bases from J, the junction contained 5 bases not matched to a gene. This CDR3 comprises 15 residues. In germline, CDR1 is MNHEY, CDR2 SVGAGI. The CDR3 region has the DNA TGTGCCAGCAGACTTACTAGCGGGGACACAGATACGCAGTATTTT. Protein product: CASRLTSGDTDTQYF.

This clone was detected a few times. The J gene is TRBJ1-1, the V gene TRBV3-1 (or the pseudogene TRBV3-2); D remains unclear. The CDR3 sequence is 11 residues long. The germline V and J ends were trimmed by 1 base and 9 bases, with 6 bases remaining between them. Per germline, CDR1 LGHDT and CDR2 YNNKEL (reference sequence). For the CDR3, the DNA is TGTGCCAGCAGCCAAGGTCAAAAAGCTTTCTTT. This translates into CASSQGQKAFF.

The V call is TRBV2, the J call TRBJ1-6; 9 bases are a match to TRBD1. Germline V gene data show CDR1 as SNHLY and CDR2 as FYNNEI. The V gene end was trimmed by 7 bases and the J gene end by 9 bases; junction bases not matched to a gene: 7. This CDR3 has 14 amino acids. The CDR3 region has the DNA TGTGCCAGCAACCTCGGACAGGGGAGTTCACCCCTCCACTTT. This codes for CASNLGQGSSPLHF.

The chain employs TRBV5-1 and TRBJ2-7; 7 bases line up with TRBD1. The V gene end was trimmed by 7 bases and the J gene end by 3 bases; junction bases not matched to a gene: 10. The germline CDR1 and CDR2 sequences are SGHRS and YFSETQ. The CDR3 extends over 14 amino acids. The CDR3 region has the DNA TGCGCCAGCGGCCCGGAGACAGGGAGCTACGAGCAGTACTTC. Protein: CASGPETGSYEQYF.

The chain recombines TRBV5-1 with TRBJ2-5; D not certain. Germline CDR1 and CDR2: SGHRS and YFSETQ. This CDR3 comprises 12 residues. V lost 0 bases to trimming and J lost 7 bases, with 7 bases between them. DNA of the CDR3: TGCGCCAGCAGCTTGGACCCGGGGACCCAGTACTTC. It specifies CASSLDPGTQYF.

V is TRBV6-2 or TRBV6-3 and J is TRBJ2-2, with TRBD1 matching 7 bases. The CDR3 totals 15 residues. CDR1 and CDR2 (germline): MNHEY, SVGEGT. V shed 2 bases and J 1 base; nucleotides not matched to a gene: 1. This chain's CDR3 is CASSYGTVNTGELFF. DNA of the CDR3: TGTGCCAGCAGTTACGGGACAGTGAACACCGGGGAGCTGTTTTTT.

A remark on this clone: Other DNA sequences in this specimen translate into the identical CDR3. The chain couples TRBV3-1 (or the pseudogene TRBV3-2) to TRBJ2-5; TRBD2 matches 11 bases. The V and J ends lost 2 bases and 2 bases, in that order; junction bases with no gene match: 1. Germline assignment: CDR1 LGHDT and CDR2 YNNKEL (reference sequence). The CDR3 runs 15 residues. CDR3 DNA: TGTGCCAGCAGCCAACTAGCGGGGGGTCAAGAGACCCAGTACTTC. Its protein product is CASSQLAGGQETQYF.

The chain couples TRBV25-1 to TRBJ1-2; 7 bases fit TRBD1. The CDR3 spans 17 residues. The V gene end was trimmed by 2 bases and the J gene end by 5 bases; junction bases not matched to a gene: 14. Looked up from germline, CDR1 is MGHDK and CDR2 is SYGVNS. This CDR3 is CASSERRGERKGYGYTF. In DNA, the CDR3 is TGTGCCAGCAGTGAACGCAGGGGGGAAAGGAAAGGGTATGGCTACACCTTC.

This clone was detected only once. The chain has TRBV5-5 and TRBJ2-7, with D perhaps matching TRBD1 (5 bases). The CDR3 loop spans 12 amino acids. Germline CDR1 and CDR2: SGHKS and YYEKEE (reference sequence). V lost 0 bases and J lost 5, with 6 bases in between. CDR3 in amino acids: CASSLGRDEQYF. CDR3 in DNA: TGTGCCAGCAGCTTGGGCAGGGACGAGCAGTACTTC.

The rearrangement links TRBV12-5 to TRBJ1-1; 9 bases map to TRBD1. V dropped 6 bases and J dropped 5; count of bases not matched to a gene: 4. Germline V lookup: CDR1 LGHNT, CDR2 FRNRAP. This CDR3 is 13 amino acids long. CDR3 residues: CASGEQGATEAFF. As DNA, the CDR3 is TGTGCTAGTGGGGAACAGGGGGCGACTGAAGCTTTCTTT.

The chain joins TRBV7-8 to TRBJ1-2; the D is unclear. This CDR3 contains 13 residues. Per the germline V gene, CDR1 is SGHVS and CDR2 is FQNEAQ. V gave up 8 bases and J gave up 4 bases, with 14 bases separating them. Here the CDR3 DNA reads TGTGCCAGCTCCTCAGCGGACGGCTATGGCTACACCTTC. It translates to CASSSADGYGYTF.

The rearrangement links TRBV6-5 to TRBJ2-5; possibly TRBD2 for D (6 bases). Germline V CDR1 and CDR2: MNHEY, SVGAGI. There are 13 residues in the CDR3. V was shortened by 5 bases and J by 3 bases, with 10 bases between the two germline ends. CDR3 sequence (DNA): TGTGCCAGCAGTCGACTAGGGGAAGAGACCCAGTACTTC. It is translated as CASSRLGEETQYF.

This rearrangement joins TRBV10-1 to TRBJ2-2; D is perhaps TRBD2 (6 bases). The CDR3 consists of 15 residues. V was pared by 6 bases and J by 1 base, with 12 bases between. Germline-derived CDR1 and CDR2 are WNHNN and SYGVQD (reference sequence). The CDR3 region is CASSWGLRNTGELFF. The CDR3 region has the DNA TGCGCCAGCAGCTGGGGACTGAGGAACACCGGGGAGCTGTTTTTT.

CDR3 protein: CASSLNPSLTDTQYF. Written as DNA, the CDR3 is TGTGCCAGCAGCTTAAATCCTAGCCTAACAGATACGCAGTATTTT. J is TRBJ2-3 and V is TRBV7-9; D perhaps matches TRBD2 (5 bases). The CDR3 runs to 15 residues. Per germline, CDR1 SEHNR and CDR2 FQNEAQ (reference sequence). Trimming pared 2 bases from V and 3 bases from J, leaving 12 bases between.